These 3 T cell receptor beta chains originate from one sample sequenced in a study of cytomegalovirus exposure and HLA in healthy donors. Profiled with immunoSEQ multiplex PCR; TCRdb holds only in-frame clones, not every one. The sample has 120,000 to 150,000 clones; around nine tenths are singletons. Sample: PBMCs. The receptors shown here come from a man between 18 and 29 years old in good health and CMV-seropositive.

In this sample, this clone turned up a few times. J is TRBJ1-2 and V is TRBV2, with D perhaps matching TRBD1 (5 bases). The CDR3 has 14 amino acids. Germline V gives CDR1 SNHLY, CDR2 FYNNEI. Trimming removed 6 bases from V and 5 bases from J, with 16 bases in between. The chain's CDR3 is CASSEEKGVYGYTF. The CDR3 DNA is TGTGCCAGCAGCGAGGAGAAAGGGGTATATGGCTACACCTTC.

This clone was found once. V gene TRBV5-1 combines with J gene TRBJ2-3; TRBD2 aligns across 8 bases. The CDR3 is made up of 16 amino acids. V was pared by 4 bases and J by 0 bases, with 7 bases of the junction left unmatched. CDR1 is SGHRS and CDR2 is YFSETQ in the germline V gene. CDR3 DNA sequence: TGCGCCAGCAGCGGATTAGCGGGATCTAGCACAGATACGCAGTATTTT. Protein: CASSGLAGSSTDTQYF.

The J gene is TRBJ1-1, the V gene TRBV29-1, with D hard to call. Trimming removed 8 bases at V and 4 bases at J, with 14 bases between. The CDR3 runs to 12 residues. Germline V gives CDR1 SQVTM, CDR2 ANQGSEA. This CDR3 reads CSPSPGVTEAFF. The CDR3 DNA reads as TGCAGCCCCTCCCCGGGTGTCACTGAAGCTTTCTTT.